This entry features one TCR beta chain sequence. Its matching antigen is unknown. These data belong to a study of CXCR3-negative and CXCR3-positive naive CD8 T cells. Findings of the study overall: Naive cells that were CXCR3-positive had more hydrophobic TRB CDR3s (compared with CXCR3-negative naive cells). Post-cryopreservation CXCR3 expression was partly diminished, and the bulk of assays employed fresh PBMCs.

UMI-labeled 5' RACE yielded the TRB cDNA libraries. TCRdb re-called the 5' RACE reads; every CDR3 protein appears as one record, without DNA. The specimen's table records 70,000 to 100,000 distinct CDR3 sequences. Per germline, CDR1 MDHEN and CDR2 SYDVKM. The CDR3 extends over 14 amino acids. Sample: naive CXCR3- CD8+ T cells from blood. Subset denoted: CD45RO-CCR7+CD27+CD95- naive CD8+ T cells lacking CXCR3 (TNR3-). The V and J genes are TRBV28 and TRBJ1-5. The TCR originated in a human donor in good health. Some clones in this sample may be carry-over from other donors' samples. The CDR3 sequence: CASSRWASNQPQHF.